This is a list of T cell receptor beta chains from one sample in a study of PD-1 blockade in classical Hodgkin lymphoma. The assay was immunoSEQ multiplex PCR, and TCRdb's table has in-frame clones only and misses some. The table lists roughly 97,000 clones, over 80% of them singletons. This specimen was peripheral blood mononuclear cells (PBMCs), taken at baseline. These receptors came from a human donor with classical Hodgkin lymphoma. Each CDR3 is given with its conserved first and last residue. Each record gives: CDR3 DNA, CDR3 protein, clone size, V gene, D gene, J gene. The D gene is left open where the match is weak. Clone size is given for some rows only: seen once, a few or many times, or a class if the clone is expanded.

TGTGCCAGCAGTTTATGGGGACAGGGAACCTACAATGAGCAGTTCTTC	CASSLWGQGTYNEQFF	NA	TRBV27	TRBD1	TRBJ2-1
TGCGCCAGCAGCCAGGGGGGCAGGGGGCTTATCGACGAGCAGTACTTC	CASSQGGRGLIDEQYF	NA	TRBV4-1	TRBD1	TRBJ2-7
TGTGCCAGCAGCTTAACTGGGGGTGTGGGACAAGAGACCCAGTACTTC	CASSLTGGVGQETQYF	NA	TRBV7-3	NA	TRBJ2-5
TGTGCCAGCAGCCCCGCCGGGTGGGGCGCTAGCTCCTACGAGCAGTACTTC	CASSPAGWGASSYEQYF	NA	TRBV28	NA	TRBJ2-7
TGTGCCAGCAGCTTCCCGGGACTAGCGGGGAGGAAGTCCGGGGAGCTGTTTTTT	CASSFPGLAGRKSGELFF	NA	TRBV7-9	TRBD2	TRBJ2-2
TGTGCCAGTAGTCTAGCGGGAGTTGGGGGCACAGATACGCAGTATTTT	CASSLAGVGGTDTQYF	once	TRBV19	TRBD2	TRBJ2-3
TGTGCCAGCAGCGTAGTGGTGGCGGGAGGCCTGGGTGAGCAGTTCTTC	CASSVVVAGGLGEQFF	NA	TRBV9	TRBD2	TRBJ2-1
TGTGCCAGCTCATCAACTAGCGGGGCCTACAATGAGCAGTTCTTC	CASSSTSGAYNEQFF	NA	TRBV18	TRBD2	TRBJ2-1
TGTGCCAGCAGTTACAGAGAGGGCTCCTACGAGCAGTACTTC	CASSYREGSYEQYF	NA	TRBV27	NA	TRBJ2-7
TGTGCCAGCAGCACTAGCGGGAGGATAGATACGCAGTATTTT	CASSTSGRIDTQYF	NA	TRBV11-2	TRBD2	TRBJ2-3
TGCGCTACCCGGGACTCAAAAAGCTCCTACAATGAGCAGTTCTTC	CATRDSKSSYNEQFF	NA	TRBV5-1	NA	TRBJ2-1
TGTGCCAGAAGCGGCCGGGACAGTCCTCAGCCCCAGCATTTT	CARSGRDSPQPQHF	NA	TRBV5-3	TRBD1	TRBJ1-5
TGTGCCAGCAGCTTAGAGCAAGGAGGGGTGTACTTC	CASSLEQGGVYF	NA	TRBV7-9	NA	TRBJ2-7
TGTGCCAGCAGCGTGACAGGGGCCAACACCGGGGAGCTGTTTTTT	CASSVTGANTGELFF	NA	TRBV9	TRBD1	TRBJ2-2
TGTGCCAGCAGCTTAGGGACAGGGTTTTACGAGCAGTACTTC	CASSLGTGFYEQYF	NA	TRBV7-6	TRBD1	TRBJ2-7
TGTGCCAGCACCTCGGGAGGCGTCGGCTATGGCTACACCTTC	CASTSGGVGYGYTF	NA	TRBV7-8	NA	TRBJ1-2